The text below deals with one T cell receptor beta chain. This sample was included in a study of T-cell memory formation after mild COVID-19. TCRdb re-called the 5' RACE reads through MiXCR, storing one row per CDR3 protein. The sample holds 300,000 to 400,000 distinct CDR3 sequences, approximately 29% seen once. V was pared by 2 bases and J by 5 bases, with 4 bases between. Germline lookup yields CDR1 LNHNV and CDR2 YYDKDF (reference sequence). The CDR3 loop spans 13 amino acids. The sample consisted of PBMCs or a T cell subset sorted from them (not recorded which). The TCR was taken from an adult woman who had mild COVID-19 (a few samples of this study predate the infection). Cell type and time point are not known. J is TRBJ2-6 and V is TRBV15; D uncertain. The CDR3 DNA follows: TGTGCCACCAGCAGAACCCGGGCCAACGTCCTGACTTTC. Its translation: CATSRTRANVLTF.